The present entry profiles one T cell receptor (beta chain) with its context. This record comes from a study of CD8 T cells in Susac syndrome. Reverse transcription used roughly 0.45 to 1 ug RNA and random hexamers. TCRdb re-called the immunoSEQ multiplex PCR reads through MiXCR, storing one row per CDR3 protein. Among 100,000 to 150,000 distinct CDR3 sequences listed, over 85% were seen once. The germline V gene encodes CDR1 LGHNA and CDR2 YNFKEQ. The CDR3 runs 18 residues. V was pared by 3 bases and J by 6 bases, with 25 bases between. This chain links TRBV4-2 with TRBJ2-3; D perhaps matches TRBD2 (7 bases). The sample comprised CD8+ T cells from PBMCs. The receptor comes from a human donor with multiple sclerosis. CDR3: CASSHADWRGPHWDTQYF. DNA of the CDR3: TGTGCCAGCAGCCACGCGGACTGGCGGGGGCCTCACTGGGATACGCAGTATTTT.